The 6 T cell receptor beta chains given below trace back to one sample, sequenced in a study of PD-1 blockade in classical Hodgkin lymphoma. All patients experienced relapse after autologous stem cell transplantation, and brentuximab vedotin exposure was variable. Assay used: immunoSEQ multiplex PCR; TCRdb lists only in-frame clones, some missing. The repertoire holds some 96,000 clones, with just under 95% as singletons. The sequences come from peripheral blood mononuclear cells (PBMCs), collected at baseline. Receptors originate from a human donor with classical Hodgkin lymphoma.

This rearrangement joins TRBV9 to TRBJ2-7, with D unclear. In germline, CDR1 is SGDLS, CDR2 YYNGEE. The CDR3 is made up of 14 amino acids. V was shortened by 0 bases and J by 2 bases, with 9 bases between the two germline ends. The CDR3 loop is CASSVGGTAYEQYF. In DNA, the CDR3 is TGTGCCAGCAGCGTAGGTGGCACCGCCTACGAGCAGTACTTC.

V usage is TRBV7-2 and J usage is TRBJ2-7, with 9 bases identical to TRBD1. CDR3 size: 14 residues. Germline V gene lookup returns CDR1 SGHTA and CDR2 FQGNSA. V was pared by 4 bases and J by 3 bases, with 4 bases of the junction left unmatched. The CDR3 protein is CASSWWGQGYEQYF. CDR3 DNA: TGTGCCAGCAGCTGGTGGGGACAGGGCTACGAGCAGTACTTC.

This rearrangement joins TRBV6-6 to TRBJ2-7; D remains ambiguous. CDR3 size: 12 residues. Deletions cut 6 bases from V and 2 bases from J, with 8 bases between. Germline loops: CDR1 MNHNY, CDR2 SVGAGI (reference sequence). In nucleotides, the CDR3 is TGTGCCAGCAGAGGGCGGACCTACGAGCAGTACTTC. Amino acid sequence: CASRGRTYEQYF.

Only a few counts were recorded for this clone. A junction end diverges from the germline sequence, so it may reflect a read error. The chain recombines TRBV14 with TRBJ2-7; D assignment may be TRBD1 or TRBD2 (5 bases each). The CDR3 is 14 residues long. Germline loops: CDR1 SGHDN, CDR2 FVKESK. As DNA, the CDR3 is TGTGCCAGCACCCAATCAGGGAGAGGCTACGAGCAGTACTTC. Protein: CASTQSGRGYEQYF. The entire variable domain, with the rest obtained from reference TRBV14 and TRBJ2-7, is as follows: EAGVTQFPSHSVIEKGQTVTLRCDPISGHDNLYWYRRVMGKEIKFLLHFVKESKQDESGMPNNRFLAERTGGTYSTLKVQPAELEDSGVYFCASTQSGRGYEQYFGPGTRLTVT.

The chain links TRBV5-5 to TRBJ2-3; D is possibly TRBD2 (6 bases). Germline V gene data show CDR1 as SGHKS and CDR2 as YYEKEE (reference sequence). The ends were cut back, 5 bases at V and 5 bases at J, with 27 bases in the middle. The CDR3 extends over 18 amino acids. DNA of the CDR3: TGTGCCAGCAGTTCTACCCCACCGGGACTGAGCGGACTAGATACGCAGTATTTT. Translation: CASSSTPPGLSGLDTQYF. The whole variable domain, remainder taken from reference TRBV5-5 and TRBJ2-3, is DAGVTQSPTHLIKTRGQQVTLRCSPISGHKSVSWYQQVLGQGPQFIFQYYEKEERGRGNFPDRFSARQFPNYSSELNVNALLLGDSALYLCASSSTPPGLSGLDTQYFGPGTRLTVL.

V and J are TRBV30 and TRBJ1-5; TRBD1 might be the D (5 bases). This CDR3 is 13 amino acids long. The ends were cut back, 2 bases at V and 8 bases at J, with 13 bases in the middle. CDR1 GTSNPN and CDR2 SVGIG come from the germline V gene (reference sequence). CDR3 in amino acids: CAWSHPGSEPQHF. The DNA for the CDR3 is TGTGCCTGGAGTCACCCAGGGTCGGAGCCCCAGCATTTT.